This record covers a single TCR beta chain. Antigen unknown. V shed 3 bases and J 1 base; nucleotides not matched to a gene: 8. CDR1 and CDR2 (germline): MGHDK, SYGVNS. CDR3 length: 16 amino acids. Data came from immunoSEQ multiplex PCR; TCRdb stores just in-frame clones and leaves some out. This table holds more than 65,000 clones, less than 95% found once. This sample stems from a study of graft-versus-host responses after intestinal transplantation. Study-level points and caveats: Ileal or blood samples showed some GvH clones first, and such clones were also found in recipient marrow.

This receptor was taken from a human donor who received an intestinal transplant. The sample in question was unstimulated CD8+ T cells sorted from spleen or lymph node cells, obtained before intestinal transplant. V is TRBV25-1 and J is TRBJ1-1; 7 bases match TRBD1. The CDR3 reads CASSDQGGEGNTEAFF. The CDR3 region has the DNA TGTGCCAGCAGTGACCAGGGGGGCGAGGGGAACACTGAAGCTTTCTTT.